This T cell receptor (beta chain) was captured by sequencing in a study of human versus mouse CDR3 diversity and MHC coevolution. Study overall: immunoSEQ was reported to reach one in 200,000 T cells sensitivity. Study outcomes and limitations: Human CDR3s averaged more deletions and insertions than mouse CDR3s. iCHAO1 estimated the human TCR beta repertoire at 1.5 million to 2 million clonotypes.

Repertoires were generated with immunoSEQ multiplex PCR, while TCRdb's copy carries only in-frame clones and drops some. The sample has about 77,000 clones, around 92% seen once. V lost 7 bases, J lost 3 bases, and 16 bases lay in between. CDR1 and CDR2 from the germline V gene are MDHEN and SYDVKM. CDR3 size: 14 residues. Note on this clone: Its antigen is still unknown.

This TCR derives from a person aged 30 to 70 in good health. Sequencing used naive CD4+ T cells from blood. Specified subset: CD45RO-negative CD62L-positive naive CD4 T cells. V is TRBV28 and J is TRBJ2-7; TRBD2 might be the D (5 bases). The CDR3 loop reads CASTRAGAYYEQYF. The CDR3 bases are TGTGCCAGCACCCGGGCGGGTGCCTACTACGAGCAGTACTTC.